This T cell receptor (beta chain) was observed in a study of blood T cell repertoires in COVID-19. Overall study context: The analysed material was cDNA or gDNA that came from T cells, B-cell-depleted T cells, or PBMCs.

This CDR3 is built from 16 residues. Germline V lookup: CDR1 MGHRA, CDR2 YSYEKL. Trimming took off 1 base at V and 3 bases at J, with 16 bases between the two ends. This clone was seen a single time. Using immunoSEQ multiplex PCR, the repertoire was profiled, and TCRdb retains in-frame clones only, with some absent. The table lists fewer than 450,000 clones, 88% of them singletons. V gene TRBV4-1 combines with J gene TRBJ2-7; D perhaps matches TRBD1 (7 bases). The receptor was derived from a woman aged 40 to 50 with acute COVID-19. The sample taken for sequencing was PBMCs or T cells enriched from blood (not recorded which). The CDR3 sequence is CASSQGRQGGIYEQYF. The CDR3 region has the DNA TGCGCCAGCAGCCAAGGGAGGCAGGGGGGTATCTACGAGCAGTACTTC.